Listed here are 26 T cell receptor beta chains from one sample, sequenced in a study of graft-versus-host responses after intestinal transplantation. Clones were sequenced by immunoSEQ multiplex PCR, and TCRdb holds only the in-frame ones, with some missing. The sample lists 5,000 or so clones; approximately 28% were seen once. This specimen was alloreactive CD4+ T cells from a mixed lymphocyte reaction culture, taken before transplantation. As to subset: CFSE-low proliferating T cells sorted from roughly 6-day pre-transplant mixed lymphocyte reaction (GvH or HvG direction). These receptor sequences come from a human patient who was an organ donor for intestinal transplantation.

This sequence joins TRBV9 and TRBJ1-5, with 11 bases fitting TRBD1. The V segment lost 3 bases and the J segment 7 bases; nucleotides outside the gene matches: 6. Germline assignment: CDR1 SGDLS and CDR2 YYNGEE. This CDR3 has 15 residues. This chain's CDR3 is CASSAGQGARQPQHF. The CDR3 DNA is TGTGCCAGCAGCGCCGGACAGGGGGCGAGACAGCCCCAGCATTTT.

This clone was observed a few times. The chain links TRBV19 to TRBJ2-3; unclear D gene. Trimming shortened V by 3 bases and J by 0 bases, and 16 bases separated the two germline ends. The CDR3 runs 17 residues. Germline V gene data show CDR1 as LNHDA and CDR2 as SQIVND (reference sequence). CDR3 bases: TGTGCCAGTAGTATTAGAATAGAGACCTCTAGCACAGATACGCAGTATTTT. Its protein is CASSIRIETSSTDTQYF.

The chain employs TRBV7-2 and TRBJ1-1, with D unresolved. The germline V gene encodes CDR1 SGHTA and CDR2 FQGNSA. V lost 1 base and J lost 3, with 0 bases in between. This CDR3 is built from 11 residues. The CDR3 DNA reads as TGTGCCAGCAGCTTAGACACTGAAGCTTTCTTT. Translation gives CASSLDTEAFF.

This clone came up a few times. V and J are TRBV4-1 and TRBJ2-6, with 8 bases lining up with TRBD1. CDR1 is MGHRA, CDR2 YSYEKL, per germline. Trimming at V came to 3 bases and at J to 1 base, leaving 14 bases not matched to a gene. CDR3 length equals 20 residues. The CDR3 DNA reads TGCGCCAGCAGCCAGTACGGTTTGGGGACAGGAAAGTCTGGGGCCAACGTCCTGACTTTC. It is translated as CASSQYGLGTGKSGANVLTF.

V gene TRBV7-2 combines with J gene TRBJ1-2, with 7 bases aligning to TRBD1. With V trimmed by 11 bases and J by 4 bases, 10 bases remained unmatched. Per germline, CDR1 SGHTA and CDR2 FQGNSA. The CDR3 covers 13 residues. Here the CDR3 reads CAYSLAGGYGYTF. The DNA of the CDR3 is TGTGCCTACAGCTTAGCAGGGGGCTATGGCTACACCTTC.

The rearrangement uses TRBV5-4 and TRBJ2-1, with 8 positions matching TRBD2. In germline, CDR1 is SGHNT, CDR2 YYREEE (reference sequence). The trim removed 3 bases at V and 3 bases at J, leaving 8 bases unmatched. This CDR3 spans 16 amino acids. The chain's CDR3 is CASSSVAGGDYNEQFF. CDR3 coding DNA: TGTGCCAGCAGCTCGGTCGCGGGGGGAGACTACAATGAGCAGTTCTTC.

This sequence joins TRBV5-8 and TRBJ1-1; no definite D call. The V and J ends lost 1 base and 1 base respectively, with 2 bases between them. Germline V gene data show CDR1 as SGHTS and CDR2 as YDEGEE. This CDR3 is 12 amino acids long. CDR3 nucleotides: TGTGCCAGCAGCTTGCAGAACACTGAAGCTTTCTTT. This translates into CASSLQNTEAFF.

This clone was seen a handful of times. This chain connects TRBV6-5 to TRBJ2-7, with 8 bases matching TRBD2. The CDR3 consists of 15 residues. CDR1 and CDR2 (germline): MNHEY, SVGAGI. The ends lost 5 bases at V and 2 bases at J; junction bases unmatched: 8. CDR3 sequence: CASSHRGLAPYEQYF. The CDR3 region has the DNA TGTGCCAGCAGTCACCGAGGACTAGCACCCTACGAGCAGTACTTC.

This clone is labeled as large. The genes are TRBV5-5 and TRBJ2-3, with 7 bases lining up with TRBD1. The CDR3 runs to 13 residues. V shed 1 base, J shed 4 bases, and the junction held 0 bases outside the gene matches. Germline V gene sequence: CDR1 SGHKS, CDR2 YYEKEE (reference sequence). This CDR3 is CASSLQGADTQYF. CDR3 nucleotides: TGTGCCAGCAGCTTGCAGGGGGCAGATACGCAGTATTTT.

This clone is labeled as medium-sized (0.01 to 0.1%). Other nucleotide sequences from this sample produce the same CDR3. This chain links TRBV11-3 with TRBJ2-2; maybe TRBD1 (7 bases). CDR1 is SGHNT and CDR2 is YENEEA in the germline V gene. Trimming stripped 4 bases from V and 4 bases from J, with 13 bases between. This CDR3 has 15 residues. CDR3 region: CASSSRQGGTGELFF. In DNA, the CDR3 is TGTGCCAGCAGCTCCCGACAGGGAGGCACCGGGGAGCTGTTTTTT.

This clone appeared a few times. The chain is built from TRBV5-1 and TRBJ2-7; perhaps TRBD2 as D (6 bases). Germline assignment: CDR1 SGHRS and CDR2 YFSETQ. This CDR3 comprises 13 residues. V lost 2 bases and J lost 7, with 13 bases in between. The CDR3 is CASSLRPGGEQYF. The CDR3 DNA reads as TGCGCCAGCAGCTTACGTCCCGGGGGTGAGCAGTACTTC. The whole variable domain, remainder taken from reference TRBV5-1 and TRBJ2-7, is KAGVTQTPRYLIKTRGQQVTLSCSPISGHRSVSWYQQTPGQGLQFLFEYFSETQRNKGNFPGRFSGRQFSNSRSEMNVSTLELGDSALYLCASSLRPGGEQYFGPGTRLTVT.

This clone counts as large (0.1 to 1%). V is TRBV10-3 and J is TRBJ2-3, with a possible D match to TRBD2 (5 bases). This CDR3 comprises 13 residues. Trimming took off 4 bases at V and 0 bases at J, with 5 bases between the two ends. In germline, CDR1 is ENHRY, CDR2 SYGVKD. CDR3 protein: CAISGTSTDTQYF. In DNA, the CDR3 is TGTGCCATCAGTGGGACTAGCACAGATACGCAGTATTTT.

The V gene is TRBV5-1, the J gene TRBJ1-5; TRBD1 matches 9 bases. Germline CDR1 reads SGHRS; CDR2 reads YFSETQ. CDR3 length equals 15 residues. V gave up 0 bases and J gave up 2 bases; unmatched junction bases: 0. For the CDR3, the DNA is TGCGCCAGCAGCTTGGGGACAGGGGGCAATCAGCCCCAGCATTTT. Encoded protein: CASSLGTGGNQPQHF.

On this clone itself: The same CDR3 arises from other DNA sequences in this sample as well. The chain couples TRBV6-6 to TRBJ1-3, with no clear D. V dropped 6 bases and J dropped 0 bases, with 12 bases sitting between them. This CDR3 region has 15 residues. Germline lookup yields CDR1 MNHNY and CDR2 SVGAGI (reference sequence). CDR3 bases: TGTGCCAGCAGCCTAACACATAACTCTGGAAACACCATATATTTT. Its protein product is CASSLTHNSGNTIYF.

This clone was seen more than once but under ten times. J is TRBJ2-5 and V is TRBV5-1; 10 bases are a match to TRBD2. The V segment lost 2 bases and the J segment 4 bases; nucleotides outside the gene matches: 2. The CDR3 sequence is 14 residues long. In germline, CDR1 is SGHRS, CDR2 YFSETQ. The CDR3 is CASSFSSGRETQYF. The CDR3 bases are TGCGCCAGCAGCTTTTCTAGCGGGAGAGAGACCCAGTACTTC. Looking up the rest from reference TRBV5-1 and TRBJ2-5 gives the full variable domain: KAGVTQTPRYLIKTRGQQVTLSCSPISGHRSVSWYQQTPGQGLQFLFEYFSETQRNKGNFPGRFSGRQFSNSRSEMNVSTLELGDSALYLCASSFSSGRETQYFGPGTRLLVL.

On this clone: This may be a read error: a much more frequent sequence differs by one nucleotide. Distinct nucleotide sequences in the sample also encode this CDR3. This chain joins TRBV5-1 and TRBJ2-2; 10 positions agree with TRBD2. CDR1 and CDR2 (germline): SGHRS, YFSETQ. The length of the CDR3 is 14 residues. The CDR3 bases are TGCGCCAGCAGCTTGACTAGCGGGGCCGGGGAACTGTTTTTT. Translation gives CASSLTSGAGELFF.

This chain links TRBV7-9 with TRBJ2-7; a weak D match, TRBD2 (5 bases). The CDR3 contains 15 residues. Germline V gives CDR1 SEHNR, CDR2 FQNEAQ (reference sequence). V shed 1 base and J shed 4 bases, with 14 bases lying between them. The CDR3 here is CASSLDPLRGYEQYF. The CDR3 DNA sequence: TGTGCCAGCAGCTTAGACCCCCTACGGGGTTACGAGCAGTACTTC. The variable domain in full, completed from reference TRBV7-9 and TRBJ2-7, reads DTGVSQNPRHKITKRGQNVTFRCDPISEHNRLYWYRQTLGQGPEFLTYFQNEAQLEKSRLLSDRFSAERPKGSFSTLEIQRTEQGDSAMYLCASSLDPLRGYEQYFGPGTRLTVT.

The V gene is TRBV7-8, the J gene TRBJ2-7; 9 bases agree with TRBD1. V gave up 4 bases and J gave up 4 bases; unmatched junction bases: 2. CDR1 and CDR2 (germline): SGHVS, FQNEAQ. The CDR3 length is 13 residues. The chain's CDR3 is CASSSDRGYEQYF. CDR3 bases: TGTGCCAGCAGCTCCGACAGGGGGTACGAGCAGTACTTC.

This clone has a handful of counts. Just one base apart from a much larger clone, this may be a read error. CDR3 sequence reads: CACSLRGFDRGTDTQYF. The CDR3 DNA sequence: TGCGCCTGCAGCTTGCGGGGGTTTGACAGGGGGACAGATACGCAGTATTTT. The rearrangement joins TRBV5-1 to TRBJ2-3; 9 positions match TRBD1. This CDR3 comprises 17 residues. CDR1 SGHRS and CDR2 YFSETQ come from the germline V gene.

This clone was seen a handful of times. The sample has other DNA sequences that encode this CDR3 too. The CDR3 DNA sequence: TGTGCCAGTAGTTCCTTACTGCGGGGGGGCTGGGGTCAGCCCCAGCATTTT. This translates into CASSSLLRGGWGQPQHF. The genes are TRBV19 and TRBJ1-5; D may be TRBD1 (6 bases). CDR1 is LNHDA and CDR2 is SQIVND in the germline V gene (reference sequence). The CDR3 runs 17 residues. V was cut by 5 bases and J by 6 bases, with 23 bases left in between.

There are a few counts of this clone. The chain's CDR3 is CASSGQGANYGYTF. The CDR3 DNA sequence: TGTGCCAGCAGTGGACAGGGGGCTAACTATGGCTACACCTTC. The V call is TRBV6-1, the J call TRBJ1-2; 9 bases agree with TRBD1. Germline loops: CDR1 MNHNS, CDR2 SASEGT. V lost 4 bases and J lost 0; bases outside the gene matches: 0. The CDR3 length is 14 residues.

This chain uses TRBV29-1 with TRBJ2-2; D unclear. This CDR3 is built from 13 residues. Trimming left V 6 bases short and J 7 bases short, with 15 bases between. Germline CDR1 and CDR2: SQVTM and ANQGSEA. The DNA of the CDR3 is TGCAGCGTCGCCGAAATATCCATCGGGGAGCTGTTTTTT. Amino acids: CSVAEISIGELFF.

V is TRBV19 and J is TRBJ2-7; a possible D gene is TRBD1 (5 bases). The CDR3 consists of 12 residues. Trimming removed 6 bases at V and 0 bases at J, with 6 bases between. Germline assignment: CDR1 LNHDA and CDR2 SQIVND (reference sequence). The CDR3 coding sequence is TGTGCCAGTAGCGGACACTCCTACGAGCAGTACTTC. Amino acids: CASSGHSYEQYF.

This clone was seen a handful of times. This chain joins TRBV7-2 and TRBJ1-2, with 7 bases lining up with TRBD1. Unmatched junction bases numbered 8, after V lost 4 bases and J lost 12 bases. Per the germline V gene, CDR1 is SGHTA and CDR2 is FQGNSA. The CDR3 length is 12 residues. CDR3 region: CASSWKTGVHTF. The CDR3, as DNA: TGTGCCAGCAGCTGGAAAACAGGGGTACACACCTTC.

The rearrangement joins TRBV6-1 to TRBJ2-5, with 12 bases aligning to TRBD2. The DNA matches TRBJ2-7 better at its end, which makes the J call doubtful. This CDR3 is built from 17 residues. CDR1 MNHNS and CDR2 SASEGT come from the germline V gene. DNA of the CDR3: TGTGCCAGCAGTGGAGGTTGGACTAGCGGGACTTCCTACGAGCAGTACTTC. It translates to CASSGGWTSGTSYEQYF.

This clone was counted only a few times. The rearrangement links TRBV7-9 to TRBJ2-5; 7 bases match TRBD2. V was clipped by 2 bases and J by 7 bases; unmatched bases: 13. The CDR3 is made up of 16 amino acids. In germline, CDR1 is SEHNR, CDR2 FQNEAQ (reference sequence). The CDR3 coding sequence is TGTGCCAGCAGCTTAACAGTGGGGGGGGACCGTAGGACCCAGTACTTC. The encoded protein is CASSLTVGGDRRTQYF.